The present T cell receptor beta chain was sequenced within a study of shared clonotypes between healthy human individuals. Assay used: immunoSEQ multiplex PCR; TCRdb lists only in-frame clones, some missing. The sample lists more than 400,000 clones, approximately 80% seen once, with more than 10% in the top ten. V trimming: 1 base; J trimming: 6 bases; junction bases outside the gene matches: 5. The CDR3 totals 15 residues. Germline CDR1 and CDR2: MGHDK and SYGVNS. Sequenced: PBMCs. The rearrangement joins TRBV25-1 to TRBJ2-1, with 8 bases aligning to TRBD2. The sequence came from a woman in her thirties or forties in good health. Some clones in this sample may be carry-over from other donors' samples. In nucleotides, the CDR3 is TGTGCCAGCAGTGAATCCCTAGCGGGCCGCAATGAGCAGTTCTTC. Protein product: CASSESLAGRNEQFF.